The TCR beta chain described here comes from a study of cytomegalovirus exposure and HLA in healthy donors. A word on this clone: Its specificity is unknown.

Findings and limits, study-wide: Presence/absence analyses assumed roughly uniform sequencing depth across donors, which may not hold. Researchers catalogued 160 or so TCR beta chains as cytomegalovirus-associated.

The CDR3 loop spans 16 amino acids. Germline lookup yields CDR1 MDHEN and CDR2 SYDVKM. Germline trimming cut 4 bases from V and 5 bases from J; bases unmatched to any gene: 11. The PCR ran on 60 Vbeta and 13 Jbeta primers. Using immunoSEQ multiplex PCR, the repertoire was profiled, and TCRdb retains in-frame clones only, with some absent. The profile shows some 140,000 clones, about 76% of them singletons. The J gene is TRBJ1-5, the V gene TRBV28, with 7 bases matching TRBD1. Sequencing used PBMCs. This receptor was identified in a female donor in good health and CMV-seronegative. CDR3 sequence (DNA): TGTGCCAGCAGTTCCCCACGACAGGGACGTCATCAGCCCCAGCATTTT. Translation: CASSSPRQGRHQPQHF.